One sample yielded the 25 T cell receptor beta chains listed below, sequenced in a study of a mutant IDH1 vaccine in newly diagnosed glioma (dated by TCRdb to the early 2020s). Receptor libraries were prepared by the immunoSEQ multiplex PCR assay. The table comes from immuneACCESS by way of TCRdb, which keeps in-frame sequences with V and J called. Part of the clones is missing from these tables; in studies checked, under half for an unresolved V gene and the rest for unknown reasons. In this sample the table shows about 36,000 clones, about four fifths of which occur a single time. The top ten constitute approximately 15% of the sample. The time point label, as the study defines it: week 11, during vaccination. Each vaccine dose was 300 ug of a 20-mer mutant IDH1 peptide in Montanide, given subcutaneously with topical imiquimod. Their antigens are not known. The sample consisted of peripheral blood mononuclear cells (PBMCs), taken from a glioma patient whose treatment included an IDH1 peptide vaccine. Receptors originate from a woman in her 30s with glioma. Some clones in this sample may be carry-over from other donors' samples.

The chain is built from TRBV6-5 and TRBJ1-1; D possibly corresponds to TRBD1 (6 bases). V dropped 0 bases and J dropped 4 bases, with 12 bases sitting between them. The CDR3 extends over 15 amino acids. The germline V gene has CDR1 MNHEY and CDR2 SVGAGI. The CDR3: CASSYSRGAGTEAFF. Here the CDR3 DNA reads TGTGCCAGCAGTTACTCGCGGGGGGCCGGCACTGAAGCTTTCTTT.

This clone was counted a few times. This rearrangement joins TRBV6-5 to TRBJ1-5; D uncertain. Trimming took 8 bases from V and 0 from J, leaving 8 bases between them. Germline V gene lookup returns CDR1 MNHEY and CDR2 SVGAGI. The length of the CDR3 is 13 residues. Written as DNA, the CDR3 is TGTGCCAGCCGTTCCGGTAGCAATCAGCCCCAGCATTTT. This sequence encodes CASRSGSNQPQHF.

This clone showed up just a few times. V usage is TRBV30 and J usage is TRBJ1-5, with unresolved D. CDR3 length: 14 residues. V lost 4 bases and J lost 4, with 14 bases in between. Germline CDR1 is GTSNPN and CDR2 is SVGIG (reference sequence). In nucleotides, the CDR3 is TGTGCCTGGACGGTAGGAACGGGGAATCAGCCCCAGCATTTT. Protein product: CAWTVGTGNQPQHF.

This chain uses TRBV4-2 with TRBJ2-7, with D perhaps given as TRBD1 or TRBD2 (5 bases each). V was cut by 4 bases and J by 3 bases, with 10 bases left in between. The CDR3 is 13 amino acids. Looked up from germline, CDR1 is LGHNA and CDR2 is YNFKEQ. CDR3 sequence: CASSPMGVYEQYF. The CDR3 DNA reads TGTGCCAGCAGCCCCATGGGGGTCTACGAGCAGTACTTC.

The gene calls are TRBV5-3 and TRBJ1-5, with no clear D. TRBV5-3 is given ORF status, its function remaining uncertain. Trimming pared 5 bases from V and 2 bases from J, leaving 20 bases between. The CDR3 extends over 17 amino acids. The CDR3 DNA reads TGTGCCAGAAGTTATAGGACGGCCAGGTGCTGCAATCAGCCCCAGCATTTT. It translates to CARSYRTARCCNQPQHF.

This chain uses TRBV7-8 with TRBJ2-7; 8 nucleotides align to TRBD1. The CDR3 covers 15 residues. The V segment lost 6 bases and the J segment 9 bases; nucleotides outside the gene matches: 16. Germline CDR1 reads SGHVS; CDR2 reads FQNEAQ. The CDR3 is CASSERTGLFMGQYF. The CDR3 DNA reads as TGTGCCAGCAGTGAGAGGACAGGGCTTTTTATGGGGCAGTACTTC.

CDR3 bases: TGTGCCTGGAGTGAGGCGACCTATGGCTACACCTTC. Its protein is CAWSEATYGYTF. The chain is built from TRBV30 and TRBJ1-2; D is uncertain. Deletions cut 1 base from V and 4 bases from J, with 7 bases between. Germline CDR1 and CDR2: GTSNPN and SVGIG (reference sequence). The CDR3 contains 12 residues.

This sequence joins TRBV19 and TRBJ1-2, with D tentatively TRBD1 (5 bases). Germline V lookup: CDR1 LNHDA, CDR2 SQIVND (reference sequence). The CDR3 runs to 13 residues. V was trimmed by 3 bases and J by 6 bases, leaving 11 bases between them. This CDR3 reads CASSIIGVDGYTF. For the CDR3, the DNA is TGTGCCAGTAGTATCATAGGGGTTGATGGCTACACCTTC.

This clone was counted once. J is TRBJ2-7 and V is TRBV10-3, with 9 bases fitting TRBD2. The CDR3 totals 13 residues. Germline CDR1 ENHRY, CDR2 SYGVKD. With 10 bases clipped from V and 2 bases from J, the junction kept 6 bases outside the gene matches. CDR3 DNA: TGTGCCACCTTAGCGGGAGCCGCCTACGAGCAGTACTTC. It specifies CATLAGAAYEQYF.

V gene TRBV7-8 combines with J gene TRBJ2-1, with a weak D call TRBD2 (5 bases). This CDR3 is 11 amino acids long. The germline gives CDR1 SGHVS, CDR2 FQNEAQ. Trimming removed 1 base at V and 10 bases at J, with 5 bases between. The CDR3 protein is CASSLGGEQFF. The DNA of the CDR3 is TGTGCCAGCAGCTTAGGAGGGGAGCAGTTCTTC. The entire variable domain, with the rest obtained from reference TRBV7-8 and TRBJ2-1, is as follows: GAGVSQSPRYKVAKRGQDVALRCDPISGHVSLFWYQQALGQGPEFLTYFQNEAQLDKSGLPSDRFFAERPEGSVSTLKIQRTQQEDSAVYLCASSLGGEQFFGPGTRLTVL.

V usage is TRBV6-5 and J usage is TRBJ1-4, with D unclear. The CDR3 is 15 amino acids. V lost 2 bases, J lost 1 base, and 8 bases lay in between. Germline V gene lookup returns CDR1 MNHEY and CDR2 SVGAGI. CDR3 nucleotide sequence: TGTGCCAGCAGTTACAGCCCCGAAACTAATGAAAAACTGTTTTTT. Protein sequence: CASSYSPETNEKLFF.

The gene calls are TRBV11-3 and TRBJ2-5; no reliable D call. CDR3 length equals 12 residues. The V gene's germline CDR1 is SGHNT and CDR2 YENEEA. The V gene lost 4 bases and the J gene lost 5 bases, with 8 bases spanning the gap. The CDR3 region has the DNA TGTGCCAGCAGCTCGGTCTGGGAGACCCAGTACTTC. Encoded protein: CASSSVWETQYF.

V and J are TRBV5-1 and TRBJ1-5, with 7 bases lining up with TRBD1. V lost 0 bases and J lost 4; bases outside the gene matches: 1. This CDR3 spans 14 amino acids. From germline, CDR1 is SGHRS and CDR2 YFSETQ. CDR3 loop: CASSLGTGNQPQHF. CDR3 DNA: TGCGCCAGCAGCTTGGGGACAGGAAATCAGCCCCAGCATTTT.

The chain combines TRBV29-1 with TRBJ2-2; D gene uncertain. The CDR3 sequence is 14 residues long. CDR1 SQVTM and CDR2 ANQGSEA come from the germline V gene. Deletions cut 4 bases from V and 1 base from J, with 10 bases between. The chain's CDR3 is CSVAPRRNTGELFF. CDR3 DNA sequence: TGCAGCGTTGCCCCGAGACGGAACACCGGGGAGCTGTTTTTT.

A single count supports this clone. This sequence joins TRBV5-6 and TRBJ2-5; the D is unclear. The CDR3 covers 11 residues. Germline CDR1 is SGHDT and CDR2 is YYEEEE. Trimming removed 2 bases from V and 5 bases from J, with 4 bases in between. CDR3 nucleotide sequence: TGTGCCAGCAGCTTCGATGAGACCCAGTACTTC. Its protein is CASSFDETQYF.

This chain joins TRBV30 and TRBJ1-3; no firm D call. The CDR3 totals 11 residues. CDR1 is GTSNPN and CDR2 is SVGIG in the germline V gene (reference sequence). V was clipped by 5 bases and J by 2 bases, with 4 bases between them. CDR3 protein: CAWGPGNTIYF. The CDR3 DNA reads TGTGCCTGGGGTCCTGGAAACACCATATATTTT.

V usage is TRBV5-6 and J usage is TRBJ1-2, with 11 bases lining up with TRBD1. CDR3 length equals 15 residues. The V gene's germline CDR1 is SGHDT and CDR2 YYEEEE. The junction had 8 bases not matched to a gene; V was cut back by 3 bases and J by 7 bases. DNA of the CDR3: TGTGCCAGCAGCTCGTCCGGGACAGGGGGGCTTGGCTACACCTTC. This sequence encodes CASSSSGTGGLGYTF.

This clone was seen only once. The chain employs TRBV10-3 and TRBJ2-6, with unresolved D. CDR3 length: 13 amino acids. Looked up from germline, CDR1 is ENHRY and CDR2 is SYGVKD. Trimming took off 8 bases at V and 0 bases at J, with 5 bases between the two ends. The DNA for the CDR3 is TGTGCCATCTCCAGCTCTGGGGCCAACGTCCTGACTTTC. Translated, it gives CAISSSGANVLTF.

The V call is TRBV7-9, the J call TRBJ2-7, with D hard to call. Germline V lookup: CDR1 SEHNR, CDR2 FQNEAQ (reference sequence). The ends were cut back, 5 bases at V and 2 bases at J, with 13 bases in the middle. The CDR3 consists of 14 residues. As DNA, the CDR3 is TGTGCCAGCAGCCGCCCCGGCGCGACCTACGAGCAGTACTTC. Translating it yields CASSRPGATYEQYF.

This clone is a singleton in its sample. The gene calls are TRBV29-1 and TRBJ1-1; D may be TRBD1 (5 bases). This CDR3 region has 15 residues. CDR1 and CDR2 (germline): SQVTM, ANQGSEA. Trimming removed 6 bases at V and 3 bases at J, with 20 bases between. CDR3 DNA: TGCAGCGTCGGCCCCCCACGGGGGTCGTACACTGAAGCTTTCTTT. Translating it yields CSVGPPRGSYTEAFF.

This clone was detected only once. CDR3 sequence: CASSYSPYEQYF. The DNA of the CDR3 is TGTGCCAGCAGTTACTCCCCCTACGAGCAGTACTTC. The V call is TRBV6-6, the J call TRBJ2-7, with unresolved D. The CDR3 loop spans 12 amino acids. The germline gives CDR1 MNHNY, CDR2 SVGAGI (reference sequence). The V end lost 0 bases, the J end lost 2 bases, and 2 bases lay between the germline ends.

The V call is TRBV29-1, the J call TRBJ2-7; 7 nucleotides match TRBD2. Unmatched junction bases numbered 3, after V lost 1 base and J lost 6 bases. The CDR3 has 12 amino acids. CDR1 and CDR2 (germline): SQVTM, ANQGSEA. CDR3 bases: TGCAGCGTTGAAGGGCCTAGCGGCGAGCAGTACTTC. This codes for CSVEGPSGEQYF.

V is TRBV7-6 and J is TRBJ1-1; D is undetermined. The germline V gene has CDR1 SGHVS and CDR2 FNYEAQ. V was trimmed by 5 bases and J by 6 bases, leaving 13 bases between them. This CDR3 spans 13 amino acids. This CDR3 reads CASSPEKSAEAFF. In DNA form, the CDR3 reads TGTGCCAGCAGCCCGGAAAAATCCGCTGAAGCTTTCTTT.

This chain uses TRBV18 with TRBJ1-5, with no clear D. The germline CDR1 and CDR2 sequences are KGHSH and LQKENI. The CDR3 is 17 amino acids. Trimming stripped 5 bases from V and 1 base from J, with 18 bases between. CDR3 sequence (DNA): TGTGCCAGCTCAGCAAACTCTTGGGAGGCGAGCAATCAGCCCCAGCATTTT. Its translation: CASSANSWEASNQPQHF.

J is TRBJ1-3 and V is TRBV6-6; 9 bases agree with TRBD1. V shed 4 bases, J shed 4 bases, and the junction held 8 bases outside the gene matches. In germline, CDR1 is MNHNY, CDR2 SVGAGI (reference sequence). The CDR3 contains 16 residues. CDR3 nucleotides: TGTGCCAGCAGTTTACCGGGACAGGGTTCGGGAAACACCATATATTTT. Translation: CASSLPGQGSGNTIYF.